These T cell receptor beta chains were read from a single sample in a study of T-cell memory formation after mild COVID-19. A single record per CDR3 protein comes from TCRdb applying MiXCR to the 5' RACE reads. The data contain about 360,000 distinct CDR3 sequences, about 15% of them singletons. The sequenced sample was PBMCs or a T cell subset sorted from them (not recorded which). All receptors derive from a man in his late teens or twenties who had mild COVID-19 (a few samples of this study predate the infection). Cell type and time point are not known. The CDR3 runs from the conserved cysteine through the conserved F or W. A D gene is named only where the DNA matches it firmly. Expanded clones get a size class; other rows say once, few or many, or leave the size out.

TRBV6-5	NA	many	TRBJ1-5	CASSYSRGVGDTQQPQHF	TGTGCCAGCAGTTACTCGAGGGGTGTCGGTGACACACAGCAGCCCCAGCATTTT
TRBV20-1	TRBD2	few	TRBJ2-1	CSARDSLAGMAYNEQFF	TGCAGTGCTAGAGACTCCCTAGCGGGAATGGCCTACAATGAGCAGTTCTTC
TRBV7-3	NA	NA	TRBJ1-3	CAGRILASGNTIYF	TGTGCCGGCAGAATTTTGGCGAGTGGAAACACCATATATTTT
TRBV5-1	NA	few	TRBJ2-5	CASSLVSGEETQYF	TGCGCCAGCAGCTTGGTCTCAGGGGAAGAGACCCAGTACTTC
TRBV6-5	NA	many	TRBJ2-3	CASRTRLRVDTQYF	TGTGCCAGCCGGACGAGACTTCGGGTCGATACGCAGTATTTT
TRBV12-3/TRBV12-4	TRBD1	many	TRBJ2-5	CASSVTGGETQYF	TGTGCCAGCAGTGTCACAGGGGGCGAGACCCAGTACTTC
TRBV9	NA	NA	TRBJ2-2	CASSHTGGNRELFF	TGTGCCAGCAGCCATACTGGGGGAAACCGGGAGCTGTTTTTT
TRBV9	NA	NA	TRBJ2-1	CASSVGAGPSYNEQFF	TGTGCCAGCAGCGTAGGAGCCGGGCCATCCTACAATGAGCAGTTCTTC
TRBV3-1	NA	NA	TRBJ2-1	CASSQDIGGMIDEQFF	TGTGCCAGCAGCCAAGATATCGGGGGAATGATTGATGAGCAGTTCTTC
TRBV7-2	NA	few	TRBJ2-5	CASSFTAGIVTQYF	TGTGCCAGCAGCTTTACCGCAGGGATCGTTACCCAGTACTTC
TRBV4-1	TRBD2	few	TRBJ2-5	CASNPGLAGRETQYF	TGCGCCAGCAACCCGGGACTAGCGGGGAGAGAGACCCAGTACTTC
TRBV5-1	NA	NA	TRBJ1-6	CASSGQGGGNSPLHF	TGCGCCAGCAGCGGCCAGGGAGGAGGTAATTCACCCCTCCACTTT
TRBV5-1	NA	NA	TRBJ1-1	CASSPLEGGLNTEAFF	TGCGCCAGCAGCCCACTGGAGGGGGGCCTGAACACTGAAGCTTTCTTT
TRBV5-1	TRBD1	many	TRBJ2-5	CASSLAARGYQETQYF	TGCGCCAGCAGCTTGGCCGCCAGGGGGTACCAAGAGACCCAGTACTTC
TRBV7-2	NA	NA	TRBJ2-3	CASSLVAGSLGTQYF	TGTGCCAGCAGCTTAGTTGCGGGGTCCCTGGGAACGCAGTATTTT
TRBV11-1	NA	few	TRBJ2-5	CASSLASETQYF	TGTGCCAGCAGCTTAGCGTCAGAGACCCAGTACTTC
TRBV15	NA	few	TRBJ2-5	CATSRVGLSETQYF	TGTGCCACCAGCCGGGTGGGGCTGTCAGAGACCCAGTACTTC
TRBV18	NA	many	TRBJ1-1	CASSPGQNTEAFF	TGTGCCAGCAGCCCGGGACAGAACACTGAAGCTTTCTTT
TRBV5-4	NA	NA	TRBJ2-1	CASSSDGSTYNEQFF	TGTGCCAGCAGCTCGGACGGATCTACCTACAATGAGCAGTTCTTC
TRBV9	NA	NA	TRBJ2-6	CASSRTVLGANVLTF	TGTGCCAGCAGCAGGACGGTTCTTGGGGCCAACGTCCTGACTTTC
TRBV5-6	TRBD1	many	TRBJ2-5	CASSGTVQETQYF	TGTGCCAGCAGCGGGACAGTCCAAGAGACCCAGTACTTC
TRBV6-2/TRBV6-3	NA	NA	TRBJ1-1	CASRELGSNTEAFF	TGTGCCAGCAGAGAGTTGGGCTCGAACACTGAAGCTTTCTTT
TRBV6-6	TRBD1	NA	TRBJ1-2	CASSQIGDRGDGYTF	TGTGCCAGCAGTCAGATCGGGGACAGGGGAGATGGCTACACCTTC
TRBV6-5	NA	few	TRBJ2-5	CASSYSSGTGLVETQYF	TGTGCCAGCAGTTACTCCTCCGGTACAGGATTAGTAGAGACCCAGTACTTC
TRBV12-3/TRBV12-4	NA	many	TRBJ2-3	CASSSGAGSFTDTQYF	TGTGCCAGCAGTTCAGGGGCCGGTTCCTTCACAGATACGCAGTATTTT
TRBV6-2/TRBV6-3	TRBD2	NA	TRBJ2-3	CASSYTGGRTQYF	TGTGCCAGCAGTTATACGGGGGGACGGACGCAGTATTTT
TRBV11-2	TRBD2	few	TRBJ2-5	CASSRGTSIQETQYF	TGTGCCAGCAGCCGCGGGACTAGCATCCAAGAGACCCAGTACTTC
TRBV30	NA	NA	TRBJ1-5	CAWSVRLGSNQPQHF	TGTGCCTGGAGTGTACGCTTAGGGAGTAATCAGCCCCAGCATTTT
TRBV7-2	TRBD2	many	TRBJ2-4	CASSLSSGGPPIQYF	TGTGCCAGCAGCCTAAGTAGCGGGGGGCCACCCATTCAGTACTTC
TRBV10-3	TRBD1	NA	TRBJ1-2	CAISGWGQSDGYTF	TGTGCCATCAGTGGATGGGGACAGTCCGATGGCTACACCTTC
TRBV12-3/TRBV12-4	NA	many	TRBJ1-4	CASSFGQGSEKLFF	TGTGCCAGCAGTTTCGGGCAGGGAAGCGAAAAACTGTTTTTT
TRBV5-5	NA	NA	TRBJ1-2	CASSLAGGRDYGYTF	TGTGCCAGCAGCTTGGCCGGAGGCCGAGACTATGGCTACACCTTC
TRBV4-3	NA	few	TRBJ2-5	CASSQRGAAETQYF	TGCGCCAGCAGCCAAAGGGGGGCTGCGGAGACCCAGTACTTC
TRBV5-5	NA	NA	TRBJ2-7	CASSLVPGLGSEKYF	TGTGCCAGCAGCTTGGTCCCAGGTCTAGGATCGGAGAAGTACTTC
TRBV15	NA	NA	TRBJ2-3	CATSRSSSQDTQYF	TGTGCCACCAGCAGATCGTCCAGCCAAGATACGCAGTATTTT
TRBV29-1	TRBD2	few	TRBJ2-5	CSVRSGGETQYF	TGCAGCGTTCGGTCGGGGGGAGAGACCCAGTACTTC
TRBV11-3	TRBD1	few	TRBJ2-2	CASSGRDRADTGELFF	TGTGCCAGCAGCGGAAGGGACAGGGCGGACACCGGGGAGCTGTTTTTT
TRBV27	NA	many	TRBJ2-2	CASSLGLPTGELFF	TGTGCCAGCAGTTTAGGGCTGCCCACCGGGGAGCTGTTTTTT
TRBV5-4	NA	many	TRBJ2-5	CATAGRGDKETQYF	TGTGCCACCGCCGGGCGGGGAGATAAAGAGACCCAGTACTTC
TRBV5-1	NA	NA	TRBJ2-6	CASSLLFPAGANVLTF	TGCGCCAGCAGCTTGCTCTTCCCGGCTGGGGCCAACGTCCTGACTTTC
TRBV9	NA	few	TRBJ1-6	CASSVGVGQGVSSPLHF	TGTGCCAGCAGCGTAGGAGTCGGTCAGGGTGTGAGTTCACCCCTCCACTTT
TRBV27	TRBD2	NA	TRBJ2-6	CASSLGGGSGANVLTF	TGTGCCAGCAGTTTAGGCGGGGGCTCTGGGGCCAACGTCCTGACTTTC
TRBV4-3	TRBD1	NA	TRBJ1-1	CASSREQGLNPEAFF	TGCGCCAGCAGCCGAGAACAGGGGTTGAACCCTGAAGCTTTCTTT
TRBV9	TRBD2	NA	TRBJ2-3	CASSVAASGRTDTQYF	TGTGCCAGCAGCGTAGCAGCTAGCGGGCGCACAGATACGCAGTATTTT
TRBV4-1	TRBD2	few	TRBJ2-3	CASSHLPSGGTDTQYF	TGCGCCAGCAGCCACCTCCCTAGCGGGGGCACAGATACGCAGTATTTT
TRBV12-3/TRBV12-4	NA	few	TRBJ2-4	CASSFKGKNIQYF	TGTGCCAGCAGTTTCAAGGGTAAAAACATTCAGTACTTC
TRBV29-1	NA	NA	TRBJ2-3	CSGRPLGTDTQYF	TGCAGCGGACGACCTCTTGGCACAGATACGCAGTATTTT
TRBV4-3	TRBD1	many	TRBJ2-5	CASSQYRQGLGETQYF	TGCGCCAGCAGCCAATATCGACAGGGGCTAGGAGAGACCCAGTACTTC
TRBV3-1	NA	few	TRBJ1-2	CASKRGIQGGYTF	TGTGCCAGCAAGAGGGGGATCCAGGGAGGCTACACCTTC
TRBV6-5	TRBD1	many	TRBJ2-5	CASRPVRTGDYETQYF	TGTGCCAGCAGGCCTGTTCGAACAGGGGATTATGAGACCCAGTACTTC
TRBV12-5	NA	NA	TRBJ2-1	CASGFGAPYNEQFF	TGTGCTAGTGGTTTCGGGGCCCCTTACAATGAGCAGTTCTTC